Listed here are 4 T cell receptor beta chains from one sample, sequenced in a study of low-dose radiotherapy and immunotherapy resistance in tumors. Primers used for first-strand cDNA, a TRAV- and TRBV-specific set, covered both alpha and beta chains. PCR amplification of the TCRs was performed with Phusion for approximately 20 PCR cycles, and it relied on a constant-region primer together with a V-primer adapter. TCRdb independently ran MiXCR on the reads; one entry per CDR3 protein. The table shows about 9,800 distinct CDR3 sequences, with roughly four fifths occurring only once. These receptors originate from a human donor with advanced metastatic prostate, ovarian, gallbladder or colorectal cancer (not recorded which). This table probably holds off-target reads from a library built for another chain.

V gene TRBV30 combines with J gene TRBJ2-7; possible D gene TRBD2, 6 bases. This CDR3 has 15 amino acids. Trimming cost V 2 bases and J 6 bases, with 20 bases left between them. Germline CDR1 is GTSNPN and CDR2 is SVGIG (reference sequence). The CDR3 spells CAWSTGGTLPFEQYF. The CDR3 region has the DNA TGTGCCTGGAGTACTGGGGGGACCCTCCCCTTCGAGCAGTACTTC.

This rearrangement joins TRBV10-3 to TRBJ2-5, with a possible D match to TRBD2 (6 bases). CDR3 length equals 14 residues. Per germline, CDR1 ENHRY and CDR2 SYGVKD. V lost 2 bases to trimming and J lost 3 bases, with 10 bases between them. The CDR3 here is CAISERLGEETQYF. CDR3 bases: TGTGCCATCAGTGAGAGACTAGGGGAAGAGACCCAGTACTTC.

The rearrangement links TRBV14 to TRBJ2-7; D gene uncertain. Germline assignment: CDR1 SGHDN and CDR2 FVKESK. The CDR3 sequence is 12 residues long. Between the trimmed V and J ends, which lost 2 bases and 4 bases, there was a span of 6 bases. CDR3 loop: CASSQLGYEQYF. In DNA, the CDR3 is TGTGCCAGCAGCCAACTGGGGTACGAGCAGTACTTC. Based on the CDR3 plus reference TRBV14 and TRBJ2-7, the full variable domain is EAGVTQFPSHSVIEKGQTVTLRCDPISGHDNLYWYRRVMGKEIKFLLHFVKESKQDESGMPNNRFLAERTGGTYSTLKVQPAELEDSGVYFCASSQLGYEQYFGPGTRLTVT.

CDR3 region: CAIFRTADTGELFF. The CDR3 DNA is TGTGCCATCTTTCGGACCGCGGACACCGGGGAGCTGTTTTTT. The chain combines TRBV3-1 with TRBJ2-2; D unresolved. Germline CDR1 LGHDT, CDR2 YNNKEL (reference sequence). The V and J ends lost 10 bases and 3 bases respectively, with 15 bases between them. The length of the CDR3 is 14 residues. The full variable domain, its missing parts supplied by reference TRBV3-1 and TRBJ2-2, is DTAVSQTPKYLVTQMGNDKSIKCEQNLGHDTMYWYKQDSKKFLKIMFSYNNKELIINETVPNRFSPKSPDKAHLNLHINSLELGDSAVYFCAIFRTADTGELFFGEGSRLTVL.